This passage covers 26 T cell receptor beta chains from one sample sequenced in a study of blood T cell repertoires in COVID-19. Assay used: immunoSEQ multiplex PCR; TCRdb lists only in-frame clones, some missing. The sample has more than 95,000 clones, roughly nine tenths seen once. Sequenced: peripheral blood. The receptors come from a man aged 65 to 85 who had recovered from COVID-19.

The V call is TRBV4-1, the J call TRBJ1-4, with TRBD1 matching over 7 bases. The germline CDR1 and CDR2 sequences are MGHRA and YSYEKL. The CDR3 length is 14 residues. Trimming took 8 bases from V and 10 from J; bases not matched to a gene: 13. In DNA, the CDR3 is TGCGCCAGCGGAGGACAGGAAAGTAGGGGAAAACTGTTTTTT. Protein sequence: CASGGQESRGKLFF.

V is TRBV11-3 and J is TRBJ1-1; 7 bases map to TRBD1. Germline assignment: CDR1 SGHNT and CDR2 YENEEA. This CDR3 contains 16 residues. V was pared by 1 base and J by 5 bases, with 10 bases of the junction left unmatched. CDR3 nucleotides: TGTGCCAGCAGCTTAGGTGCAGGGGGTCCAGAGACTGAAGCTTTCTTT. Translation gives CASSLGAGGPETEAFF.

This sequence joins TRBV7-9 and TRBJ1-5; 7 positions agree with TRBD1. V lost 4 bases to trimming and J lost 5 bases; unmatched junction nucleotides: 2. CDR3 length equals 13 residues. Germline CDR1 SEHNR, CDR2 FQNEAQ (reference sequence). CDR3 coding DNA: TGTGCCAGCAGCTGGACAGGAGATCAGCCCCAGCATTTT. Its translation is CASSWTGDQPQHF.

This clone came up a few times. The chain uses TRBV28 and TRBJ1-5; 7 bases map to TRBD1. With V trimmed by 4 bases and J by 7 bases, 10 bases remained unmatched. CDR1 MDHEN and CDR2 SYDVKM come from the germline V gene. This CDR3 is built from 15 residues. The CDR3 reads CASSSPTGPIQPQHF. In nucleotides, the CDR3 is TGTGCCAGCAGTTCCCCGACAGGGCCCATACAGCCCCAGCATTTT.

CDR3 DNA sequence: TGTGCCAGCAGCTTAGGAGGGACAGGGGATTACGAGCAGTACTTC. Protein product: CASSLGGTGDYEQYF. The V gene is TRBV7-9, the J gene TRBJ2-7, with 10 bases identical to TRBD1. Germline CDR1 and CDR2: SEHNR and FQNEAQ (reference sequence). The CDR3 runs 15 residues. V dropped 1 base and J dropped 4; count of bases not matched to a gene: 4.

The V call is TRBV12-5, the J call TRBJ2-1; maybe TRBD2 (6 bases). Per germline, CDR1 LGHNT and CDR2 FRNRAP. The V and J ends lost 6 bases and 3 bases respectively, with 9 bases between them. This CDR3 region has 13 residues. The CDR3 region is CASGSGGYNEQFF. CDR3 nucleotide sequence: TGTGCTAGTGGCTCCGGGGGCTACAATGAGCAGTTCTTC.

The CDR3 nucleotides are TGCAGTGCTAGTGGGTATCCAGGTTCTAGCACAGATACGCAGTATTTT. Translating it yields CSASGYPGSSTDTQYF. The chain employs TRBV20-1 and TRBJ2-3, with D unresolved. Germline CDR1 DFQATT, CDR2 SNEGSKA (reference sequence). This CDR3 is built from 16 residues. The V and J ends lost 3 bases and 0 bases respectively, with 16 bases between them.

The chain employs TRBV5-4 and TRBJ2-5; no clear D. From germline, CDR1 is SGHNT and CDR2 YYREEE (reference sequence). This CDR3 has 13 amino acids. Trimming cost V 4 bases and J 8 bases, with 15 bases left between them. The CDR3 DNA reads TGTGCCAGCAGCGTTAGGAGCGACCCAACCCAGTACTTC. Translating it yields CASSVRSDPTQYF.

The table lists this clone with a count of one. The chain couples TRBV11-2 to TRBJ1-4, with D maybe TRBD1 (6 bases). The CDR3 spans 14 residues. Trimming shortened V by 2 bases and J by 5 bases, and 9 bases separated the two germline ends. Germline V lookup: CDR1 SGHAT, CDR2 FQNNGV. As DNA, the CDR3 is TGTGCCAGCAGCTTAACAGGGTCAAATGAAAAACTGTTTTTT. Translation gives CASSLTGSNEKLFF.

The rearrangement uses TRBV30 and TRBJ1-5; no firm D call. CDR3 length equals 14 residues. The V end was cut by 2 bases, the J end by 7 bases, with 15 bases between. Germline CDR1 reads GTSNPN; CDR2 reads SVGIG (reference sequence). For the CDR3, the DNA is TGTGCCTGGAGTCACATTGAGGGTATGCAGCCCCAGCATTTT. Translated, it gives CAWSHIEGMQPQHF.

This clone was recorded once. This chain connects TRBV7-2 to TRBJ2-7, with 10 positions matching TRBD2. The CDR3 length is 18 residues. CDR1 is SGHTA, CDR2 FQGNSA, per germline. Trimming removed 4 bases from V and 2 bases from J; junction bases left unmatched: 14. This CDR3 reads CASSSVRASSGSTYEQYF. Written as DNA, the CDR3 is TGTGCCAGCAGCTCCGTTAGGGCCTCTAGCGGGAGTACCTACGAGCAGTACTTC.

This sequence joins TRBV6-5 and TRBJ2-2, with a weak D call TRBD1 (6 bases). The germline CDR1 and CDR2 sequences are MNHEY and SVGAGI. Trimming removed 7 bases from V and 4 bases from J, with 10 bases in between. The CDR3 spans 13 residues. The CDR3 DNA reads as TGTGCCAGCATAGAGGACAGCACCGGGGAGCTGTTTTTT. Translated, it gives CASIEDSTGELFF.

The rearrangement joins TRBV7-2 to TRBJ2-5, with TRBD2 identical over 16 bases. The CDR3 contains 19 residues. Germline V gene data show CDR1 as SGHTA and CDR2 as FQGNSA. V lost 0 bases, J lost 6 bases, and 10 bases stayed unmatched. The CDR3 DNA is TGTGCCAGCAGCTTAGCCCCCGGGACTAGCGGGAGGGCAGAGAAGACCCAGTACTTC. Amino acids: CASSLAPGTSGRAEKTQYF.

The rearrangement uses TRBV28 and TRBJ1-2; 9 positions match TRBD1. The V segment lost 7 bases and the J segment 7 bases; nucleotides outside the gene matches: 10. Per the germline V gene, CDR1 is MDHEN and CDR2 is SYDVKM. The CDR3 is 14 amino acids. The CDR3 reads CASNPGQGSFGYTF. For the CDR3, the DNA is TGTGCCAGCAACCCGGGACAGGGTTCCTTTGGCTACACCTTC.

The chain is built from TRBV5-1 and TRBJ2-7, with 7 bases fitting TRBD2. In germline, CDR1 is SGHRS, CDR2 YFSETQ. The CDR3 runs 14 residues. V lost 4 bases to trimming and J lost 3 bases; unmatched junction nucleotides: 7. CDR3 loop: CASSAGLGDYEQYF. The CDR3 DNA is TGCGCCAGCAGCGCCGGACTAGGCGACTACGAGCAGTACTTC.

The chain couples TRBV6-6 to TRBJ1-3; D may be TRBD1 (6 bases). V lost 5 bases and J lost 0, with 14 bases in between. The CDR3 is 16 residues long. Per germline, CDR1 MNHNY and CDR2 SVGAGI (reference sequence). The DNA of the CDR3 is TGTGCCAGCAGTCAACGACAGGCGAGCTCTGGAAACACCATATATTTT. Amino acid sequence: CASSQRQASSGNTIYF.

This chain uses TRBV27 with TRBJ2-7; 12 positions match TRBD1. The V gene's germline CDR1 is MNHEY and CDR2 SMNVEV (reference sequence). Trimming at V came to 1 base and at J to 5 bases, leaving 6 bases not matched to a gene. This CDR3 has 16 residues. The CDR3 region is CASSLFSGQGAHEQYF. The CDR3, as DNA: TGTGCCAGCAGTTTATTTTCGGGACAGGGGGCTCACGAGCAGTACTTC.

The rearrangement joins TRBV7-2 to TRBJ2-2, with 8 nucleotides matching TRBD2. CDR3 length: 16 amino acids. CDR1 is SGHTA and CDR2 is FQGNSA in the germline V gene. Trimming at V came to 2 bases and at J to 0 bases, leaving 2 bases not matched to a gene. CDR3 residues: CASSLTAGANTGELFF. The CDR3 DNA reads as TGTGCCAGCAGCTTAACAGCGGGAGCGAACACCGGGGAGCTGTTTTTT.

CDR3 DNA: TGTGCCATAAGAGACAGGGTTGACTCACCCCTCCACTTT. Translated, it gives CAIRDRVDSPLHF. The chain employs TRBV6-5 and TRBJ1-6; 7 bases are a match to TRBD1. The germline V gene has CDR1 MNHEY and CDR2 SVGAGI. Trimming removed 10 bases from V and 10 bases from J; junction bases left unmatched: 10. There are 13 residues in the CDR3.

V is TRBV23-1 and J is TRBJ2-7; TRBD1 agrees at 10 bases. TRBV23-1 counts as an open reading frame of uncertain function. Trimming at V came to 2 bases and at J to 5 bases, leaving 3 bases not matched to a gene. This CDR3 comprises 14 residues. For the CDR3, the DNA is TGCGCCAGCAGTCAAGGGACAGGGGTGAACGAGCAGTACTTC. This gives the protein CASSQGTGVNEQYF.

The chain employs TRBV24-1 and TRBJ2-3; 7 bases agree with TRBD1. Germline CDR1 is KGHDR and CDR2 is SFDVKD. The CDR3 runs to 16 residues. Trimming at V came to 3 bases and at J to 1 base, leaving 6 bases not matched to a gene. This CDR3 is CATSDERQGGTDTQYF. In DNA form, the CDR3 reads TGTGCCACCAGTGATGAAAGACAGGGTGGCACAGATACGCAGTATTTT.

The rearrangement uses TRBV30 and TRBJ1-2; 7 positions match TRBD1. This CDR3 has 13 residues. CDR1 and CDR2 from the germline V gene are GTSNPN and SVGIG (reference sequence). Trimming removed 4 bases from V and 5 bases from J; junction bases left unmatched: 7. CDR3 bases: TGTGCCTGGACTCGGGACAGCGGGTATGGCTACACCTTC. It encodes CAWTRDSGYGYTF.

The chain carries TRBV2 and TRBJ1-2; weak D call: TRBD1 (6 bases). With 4 bases removed from V and 2 bases from J, the gap between germline ends came to 8 bases. The CDR3 totals 13 residues. CDR1 and CDR2 (germline): SNHLY, FYNNEI. This chain's CDR3 is CASSGDTNYGYTF. CDR3 nucleotide sequence: TGTGCCAGCAGTGGGGACACCAACTATGGCTACACCTTC.

About this clone itself: This CDR3 is also generated by other DNA sequences in the sample. The chain recombines TRBV15 with TRBJ2-7; TRBD2 agrees at 7 bases. V shed 1 base and J 0 bases; nucleotides not matched to a gene: 3. The germline CDR1 and CDR2 sequences are LNHNV and YYDKDF (reference sequence). The CDR3 runs 15 residues. CDR3 residues: CATSRVGGSSYEQYF. The CDR3 DNA follows: TGTGCCACCAGCAGAGTGGGGGGGAGCTCCTACGAGCAGTACTTC.

This clone was seen once. CDR3 in DNA: TGTGCCAGCAGTGGGACAGGGGGTGTCACTGAAGCTTTCTTT. This codes for CASSGTGGVTEAFF. The rearrangement links TRBV2 to TRBJ1-1; 10 nucleotides line up with TRBD1. The V gene end was trimmed by 4 bases and the J gene end by 4 bases; junction bases not matched to a gene: 3. This CDR3 has 14 amino acids. Looked up from germline, CDR1 is SNHLY and CDR2 is FYNNEI.

The rearrangement links TRBV2 to TRBJ1-2; 8 nucleotides agree with TRBD1. The CDR3 spans 14 residues. Unmatched junction bases numbered 10, after V lost 6 bases and J lost 7 bases. The V gene's germline CDR1 is SNHLY and CDR2 FYNNEI. CDR3 in amino acids: CASSPSIGTGGYTF. CDR3 DNA: TGTGCCAGCAGCCCCTCGATTGGGACAGGTGGCTACACCTTC.